This T cell receptor beta chain was identified during a study of T cell responses to AZD1222 COVID-19 vaccine (dated by TCRdb to the early 2020s). Context from the whole study: A total of more than 230 trial participants underwent TCR sequencing, of whom 207 had received two doses of AZD1222 and roughly 26 had received two doses of the MenACWY control vaccine. Trial participants were enrolled by age into subgroups of 18-55, 56-69 and 70-plus years, and around 150, 29 and 61 TCR-sequenced participants, respectively, were included in these subgroups. General conclusions and limits of the study: In the small 56-69-year group, the increase in depth fell short of significance, most likely because of low power. Participants were mostly white British and included more females than males, and it was suggested by the authors that clonal diversity may have been underestimated. CD4 TCRs associated with the vaccine covered the entire spike protein, and the dominant responses were in regions 160-218 and 743-854. A significant rise in spike-specific TCR breadth and depth was observed after two AZD1222 doses relative to day 0 and relative to MenACWY recipients. Reportedly, close to half of the unique spike-specific TCRs recognized epitopes lying outside the regions that are mutated in the B.1.351 and B.1.1.7 variants. Only a handful of AZD1222 recipients were SARS-CoV-2 seropositive at baseline, limiting conclusions about previously exposed vaccinees. Because no day 14 peak-response samples were available, repertoires were characterized only after the peak T cell response.

The CDR3 regions of human TCRbeta chains were analyzed by immunosequencing. Per the authors' processing: TCRs in the repertoires were matched against a reference library of SARS-CoV-2-specific TCRs that had been generated with the MIRA antigen-specificity platform. Breadth was defined as the fraction of unique TCRs that were SARS-CoV-2-associated, and depth was defined as the fraction of total T cells that were SARS-CoV-2-associated. Using the MIRA data, each spike-specific TCR was mapped to the spike region that the TCR reacts to and placed in a CD4 or CD8 class. Log10-transformed breadth and depth values were compared by one-way ANOVA with Sidak's multiple comparisons tests. Here the immuneACCESS table is served through TCRdb, limited to in-frame sequences with V and J called. Missing clones are a known gap in these copies; in checked studies unresolved V genes cover under half, and the rest lacks a known reason. V, J and clone size are those of that table, while D and trimming were read from the DNA. The sample table records 90,000 to 130,000 clones; approximately 92% of these occur just once. 2.5% of the sample is held by the ten biggest clonotypes.

As concerns this clone: What this receptor recognizes is not known. Base qualities are not recorded, but no much larger clone differs from it by a single base. Distinct nucleotide sequences in the sample also encode this CDR3.

The sample's time point label is to be understood as: about 28 days (+/-7) after the second vaccine dose. AZD1222 recipients with second doses at about 4 weeks or about 12 weeks were pooled, because spike-specific TCR depth and breadth did not differ between schedules. Samples from vaccinated people were obtained from the UK trials COV001 and COV002, which included a single-blind randomized controlled phase 2/3 trial of AZD1222 (ChAdOx1 nCoV-19) in healthy adults. Trial participant PBMC samples were collected at day 0 and day 28 after the second dose for TCRbeta chain sequencing. Source: peripheral blood, taken 28 days after the second AZD1222 dose. The receptor was derived from an adult who received the AZD1222 COVID-19 vaccine.

The sequence in DNA is TGCAGCGTTGAGGAAGGCTACGAGCAGTACTTC. Its protein reads: CSVEEGYEQYF. The rearranged segments are TRBV29-1 and TRBJ2-7; the D gene lacks a confident call. As encoded in the germline V gene, CDR1 is SQVTM while CDR2 is ANQGSEA. The CDR3 starts with the cysteine, ends with the phenylalanine, and has 11 residues. Of the read, only the CDR3 DNA is kept; its 33 bases are in frame from base 1. The germline ends are 6 bases apart after V is trimmed by 3 bases and J by 3 bases.